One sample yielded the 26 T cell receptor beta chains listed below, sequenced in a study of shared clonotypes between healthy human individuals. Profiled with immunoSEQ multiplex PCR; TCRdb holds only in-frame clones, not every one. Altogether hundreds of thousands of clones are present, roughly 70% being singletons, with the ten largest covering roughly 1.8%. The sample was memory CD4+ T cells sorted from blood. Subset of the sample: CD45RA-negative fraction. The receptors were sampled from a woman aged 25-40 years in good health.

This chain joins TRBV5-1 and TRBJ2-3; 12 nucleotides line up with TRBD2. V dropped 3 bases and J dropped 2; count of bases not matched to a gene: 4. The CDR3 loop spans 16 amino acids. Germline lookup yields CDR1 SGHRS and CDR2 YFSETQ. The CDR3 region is CASSSTSGRFTDTQYF. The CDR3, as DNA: TGCGCCAGCAGCTCGACTAGCGGGAGATTCACAGATACGCAGTATTTT.

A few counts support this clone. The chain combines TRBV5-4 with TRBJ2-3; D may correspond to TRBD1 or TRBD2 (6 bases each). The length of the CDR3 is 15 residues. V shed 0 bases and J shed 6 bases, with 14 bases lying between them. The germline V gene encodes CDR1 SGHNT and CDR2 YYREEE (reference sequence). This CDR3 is CASSLDRGPEDTQYF. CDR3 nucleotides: TGTGCCAGCAGCTTGGATCGGGGGCCGGAGGATACGCAGTATTTT.

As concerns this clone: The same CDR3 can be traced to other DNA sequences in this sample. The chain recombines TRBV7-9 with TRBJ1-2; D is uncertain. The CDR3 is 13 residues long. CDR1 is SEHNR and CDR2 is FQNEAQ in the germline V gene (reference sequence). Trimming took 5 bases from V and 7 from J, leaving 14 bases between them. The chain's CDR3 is CASSPGGLGGYTF. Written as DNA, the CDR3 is TGTGCCAGCAGCCCGGGCGGGTTGGGTGGCTACACCTTC. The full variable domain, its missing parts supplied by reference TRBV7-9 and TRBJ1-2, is DTGVSQNPRHKITKRGQNVTFRCDPISEHNRLYWYRQTLGQGPEFLTYFQNEAQLEKSRLLSDRFSAERPKGSFSTLEIQRTEQGDSAMYLCASSPGGLGGYTFGSGTRLTVV.

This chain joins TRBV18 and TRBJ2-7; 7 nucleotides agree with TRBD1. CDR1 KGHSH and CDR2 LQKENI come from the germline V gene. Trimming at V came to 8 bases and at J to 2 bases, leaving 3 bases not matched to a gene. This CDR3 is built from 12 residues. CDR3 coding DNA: TGTGCCAGCCAGGGGGATGCCTACGAGCAGTACTTC. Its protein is CASQGDAYEQYF.

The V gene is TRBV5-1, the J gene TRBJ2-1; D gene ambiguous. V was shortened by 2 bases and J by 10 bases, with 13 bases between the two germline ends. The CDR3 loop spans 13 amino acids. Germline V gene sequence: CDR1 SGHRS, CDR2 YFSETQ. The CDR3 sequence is CASSLTRATEQFF. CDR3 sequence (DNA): TGCGCCAGCAGCTTAACACGGGCCACGGAGCAGTTCTTC.

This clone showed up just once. The CDR3 sequence is CASSGAGGSVNEKLFF. The CDR3 DNA sequence: TGCGCCAGCAGCGGAGCCGGCGGGAGCGTTAATGAAAAACTGTTTTTT. This chain joins TRBV5-1 and TRBJ1-4, with unresolved D. V was clipped by 4 bases and J by 4 bases, with 17 bases between them. The CDR3 has 16 residues. Germline CDR1 SGHRS, CDR2 YFSETQ.

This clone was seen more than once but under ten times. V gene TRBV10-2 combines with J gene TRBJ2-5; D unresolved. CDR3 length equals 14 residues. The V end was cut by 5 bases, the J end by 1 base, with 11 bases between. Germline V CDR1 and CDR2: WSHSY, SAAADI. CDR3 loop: CASSWALTQETQYF. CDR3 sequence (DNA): TGCGCCAGCAGTTGGGCCCTTACCCAAGAGACCCAGTACTTC.

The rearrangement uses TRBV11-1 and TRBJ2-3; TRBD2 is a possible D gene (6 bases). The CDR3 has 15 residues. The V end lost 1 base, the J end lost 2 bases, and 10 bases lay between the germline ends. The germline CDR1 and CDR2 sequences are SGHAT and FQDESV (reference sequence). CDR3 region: CASSLVTGDTDTQYF. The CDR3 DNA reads TGTGCCAGCAGCTTAGTAACGGGAGACACAGATACGCAGTATTTT.

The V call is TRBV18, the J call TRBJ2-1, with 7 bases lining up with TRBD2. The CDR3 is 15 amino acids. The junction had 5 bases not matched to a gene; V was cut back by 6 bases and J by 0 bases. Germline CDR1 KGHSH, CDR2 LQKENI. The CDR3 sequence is CASSKRESSYNEQFF. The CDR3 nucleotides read TGTGCCAGCTCGAAGCGGGAAAGCTCCTACAATGAGCAGTTCTTC.

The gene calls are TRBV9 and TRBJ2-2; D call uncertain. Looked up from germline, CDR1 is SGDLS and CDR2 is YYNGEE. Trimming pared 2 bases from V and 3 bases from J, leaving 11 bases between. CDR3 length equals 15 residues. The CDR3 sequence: CASSVASQDTGELFF. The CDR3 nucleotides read TGTGCCAGCAGCGTTGCTAGTCAGGACACCGGGGAGCTGTTTTTT.

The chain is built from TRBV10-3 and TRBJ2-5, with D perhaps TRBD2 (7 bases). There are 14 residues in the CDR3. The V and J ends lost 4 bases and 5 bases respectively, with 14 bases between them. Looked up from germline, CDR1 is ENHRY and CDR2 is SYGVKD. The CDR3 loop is CAISVGGAEETQYF. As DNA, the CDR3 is TGTGCCATCAGTGTTGGGGGGGCGGAGGAGACCCAGTACTTC.

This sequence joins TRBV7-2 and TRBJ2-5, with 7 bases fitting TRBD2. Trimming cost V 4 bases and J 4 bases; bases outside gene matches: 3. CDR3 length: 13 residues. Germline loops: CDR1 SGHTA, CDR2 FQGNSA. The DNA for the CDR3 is TGTGCCAGCAGCTCGACGGGGGGAGAGACCCAGTACTTC. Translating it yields CASSSTGGETQYF.

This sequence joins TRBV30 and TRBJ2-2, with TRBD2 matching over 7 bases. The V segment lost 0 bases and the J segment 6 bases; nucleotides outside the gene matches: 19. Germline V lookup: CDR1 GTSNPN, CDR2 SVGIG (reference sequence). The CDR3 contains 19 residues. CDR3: CAWSVPGVLRGRGPGELFF. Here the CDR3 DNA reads TGTGCCTGGAGTGTACCTGGTGTGCTACGAGGGAGGGGCCCCGGGGAGCTGTTTTTT.

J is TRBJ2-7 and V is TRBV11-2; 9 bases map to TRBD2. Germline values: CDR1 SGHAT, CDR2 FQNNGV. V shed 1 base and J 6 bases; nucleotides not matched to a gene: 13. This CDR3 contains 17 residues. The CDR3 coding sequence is TGTGCCAGCAGCTTAGCTCTCTGGCGGGAGGGCCCCGGCGAGCAGTACTTC. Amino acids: CASSLALWREGPGEQYF.

The CDR3 DNA reads TGTGCCAGCAGCCGTGATCAGCCACTTTACGAGCAGTACTTC. Amino acid sequence: CASSRDQPLYEQYF. V gene TRBV4-2 combines with J gene TRBJ2-7; D ambiguous. The ends were cut back, 4 bases at V and 4 bases at J, with 14 bases in the middle. The CDR3 extends over 14 amino acids. The germline V gene encodes CDR1 LGHNA and CDR2 YNFKEQ.

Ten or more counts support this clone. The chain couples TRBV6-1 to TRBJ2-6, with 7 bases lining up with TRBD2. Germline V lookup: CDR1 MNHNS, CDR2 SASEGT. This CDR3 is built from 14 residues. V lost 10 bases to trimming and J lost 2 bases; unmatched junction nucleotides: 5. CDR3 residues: CATTGGAGANVLTF. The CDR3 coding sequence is TGTGCCACCACTGGGGGGGCTGGGGCCAACGTCCTGACTTTC.

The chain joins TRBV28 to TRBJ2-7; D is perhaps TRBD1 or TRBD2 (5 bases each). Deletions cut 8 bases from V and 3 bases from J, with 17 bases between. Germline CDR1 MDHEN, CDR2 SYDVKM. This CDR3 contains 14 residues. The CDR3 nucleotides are TGTGCCAGCCGGACCGGGACCTTACTCTACGAGCAGTACTTC. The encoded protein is CASRTGTLLYEQYF.

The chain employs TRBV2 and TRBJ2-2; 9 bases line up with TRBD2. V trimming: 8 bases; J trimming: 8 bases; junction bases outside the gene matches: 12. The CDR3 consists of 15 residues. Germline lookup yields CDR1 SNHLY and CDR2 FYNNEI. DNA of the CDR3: TGTGCCAGCCGTATTCTTAGCGGGAGTTCTGGGGAGCTGTTTTTT. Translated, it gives CASRILSGSSGELFF.

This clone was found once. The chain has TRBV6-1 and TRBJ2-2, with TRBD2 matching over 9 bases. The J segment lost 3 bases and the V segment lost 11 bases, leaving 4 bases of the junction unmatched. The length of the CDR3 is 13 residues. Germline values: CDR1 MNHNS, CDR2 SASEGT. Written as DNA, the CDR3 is TGTGCCGGCGGGGGGGCCGACACCGGGGAGCTGTTTTTT. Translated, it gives CAGGGADTGELFF.

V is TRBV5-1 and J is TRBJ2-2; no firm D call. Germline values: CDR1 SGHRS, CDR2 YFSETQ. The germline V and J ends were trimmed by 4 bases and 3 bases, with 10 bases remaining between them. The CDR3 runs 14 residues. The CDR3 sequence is CASSLLTDTGELFF. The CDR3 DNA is TGCGCCAGCAGCCTGCTTACAGACACCGGGGAGCTGTTTTTT.

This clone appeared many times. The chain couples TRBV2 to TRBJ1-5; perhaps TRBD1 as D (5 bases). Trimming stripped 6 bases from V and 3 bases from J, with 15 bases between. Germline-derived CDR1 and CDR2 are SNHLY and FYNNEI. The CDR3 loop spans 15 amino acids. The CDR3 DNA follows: TGTGCCAGCAGAAGGGGCGTTTCGGTCAATCAGCCCCAGCATTTT. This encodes CASRRGVSVNQPQHF.

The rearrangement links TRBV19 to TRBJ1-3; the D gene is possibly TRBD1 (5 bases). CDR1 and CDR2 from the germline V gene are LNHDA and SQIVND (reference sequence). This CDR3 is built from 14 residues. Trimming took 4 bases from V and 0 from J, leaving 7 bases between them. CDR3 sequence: CASSRQSSGNTIYF. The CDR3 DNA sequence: TGTGCCAGTAGTAGACAGAGCTCTGGAAACACCATATATTTT.

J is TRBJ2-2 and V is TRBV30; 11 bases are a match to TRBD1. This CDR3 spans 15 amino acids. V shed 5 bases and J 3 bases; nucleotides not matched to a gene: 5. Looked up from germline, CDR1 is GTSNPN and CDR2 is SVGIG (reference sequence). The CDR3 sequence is CAWGKGQGDTGELFF. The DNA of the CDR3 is TGTGCCTGGGGAAAGGGACAGGGGGACACCGGGGAGCTGTTTTTT.

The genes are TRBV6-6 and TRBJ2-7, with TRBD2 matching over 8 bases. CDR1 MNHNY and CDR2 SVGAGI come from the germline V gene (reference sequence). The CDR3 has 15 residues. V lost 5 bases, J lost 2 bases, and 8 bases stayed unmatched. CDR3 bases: TGTGCCAGCAGTCCCGTTAGCGGGACCACCTACGAGCAGTACTTC. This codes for CASSPVSGTTYEQYF.

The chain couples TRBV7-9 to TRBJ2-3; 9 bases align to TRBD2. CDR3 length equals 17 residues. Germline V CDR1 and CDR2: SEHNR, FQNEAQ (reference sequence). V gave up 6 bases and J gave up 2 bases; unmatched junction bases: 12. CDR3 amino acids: CASSQPTRLADTDTQYF. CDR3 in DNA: TGTGCCAGCAGTCAACCTACCCGACTAGCGGACACAGATACGCAGTATTTT. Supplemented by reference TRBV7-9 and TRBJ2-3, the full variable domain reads DTGVSQNPRHKITKRGQNVTFRCDPISEHNRLYWYRQTLGQGPEFLTYFQNEAQLEKSRLLSDRFSAERPKGSFSTLEIQRTEQGDSAMYLCASSQPTRLADTDTQYFGPGTRLTVL.

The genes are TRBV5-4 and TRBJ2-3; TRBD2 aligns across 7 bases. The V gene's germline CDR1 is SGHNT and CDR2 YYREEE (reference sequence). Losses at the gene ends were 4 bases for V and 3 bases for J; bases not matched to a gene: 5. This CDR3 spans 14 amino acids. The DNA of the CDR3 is TGTGCCAGCAGCCCCGGACTAGTTACAGATACGCAGTATTTT. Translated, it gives CASSPGLVTDTQYF.